Listed below are T cell receptor beta chains from one sample, sequenced in a study of cytomegalovirus exposure and HLA in healthy donors. Sequenced by immunoSEQ multiplex PCR; TCRdb stores in-frame clones only, minus some. The sample lists some 110,000 clones, more than 65% occurring once. The sample comprised PBMCs. These TCRs come from a woman aged 50 to 60 in good health and CMV-seropositive. The CDR3 runs from the conserved cysteine through the conserved F or W. Each record gives: D gene, J gene, clone size, V gene, CDR3 protein, CDR3 DNA. The D gene is left open where the match is weak. Clone sizes are given selectively: once, few, many, or a class where the clone is expanded.

>TRBD1|TRBJ1-1|NA|TRBV2
CASSTTGDTEAFF
TGTGCCAGCAGCACTACAGGGGACACTGAAGCTTTCTTT
>NA|TRBJ1-3|once|TRBV11-2
CASSLHGSGNTIYF
TGTGCCAGCAGCTTGCACGGCTCTGGAAACACCATATATTTT
>NA|TRBJ2-7|once|TRBV6-5
CASQRGGRTYEQYF
TGTGCCAGCCAACGCGGGGGCCGTACCTACGAGCAGTACTTC
>TRBD1|TRBJ2-1|NA|TRBV7-2
CASRQGAINEQFF
TGTGCCAGCCGACAGGGGGCCATCAATGAGCAGTTCTTC
>NA|TRBJ1-1|NA|TRBV2
CASSDQGYTEAFF
TGTGCCAGCAGTGATCAGGGCTACACTGAAGCTTTCTTT
>NA|TRBJ2-2|NA|TRBV7-7
CASSLAGREDTGELFF
TGTGCCAGCAGCTTAGCGGGAAGGGAGGACACCGGGGAGCTGTTTTTT
>NA|TRBJ1-1|NA|TRBV2
CASSLFGGIGTEAFF
TGTGCCAGCAGCCTCTTTGGGGGGATTGGGACTGAAGCTTTCTTT
>NA|TRBJ1-1|NA|TRBV29-1
CSAKQGNTEAFF
TGCAGCGCCAAACAGGGTAACACTGAAGCTTTCTTT
>TRBD1|TRBJ1-2|NA|TRBV2
CASSLGQDPYGYTF
TGTGCCAGCAGTTTAGGACAGGACCCCTATGGCTACACCTTC
>TRBD1|TRBJ1-2|NA|TRBV6-1
CASRPTGGGGYTF
TGTGCCAGCAGGCCAACAGGGGGAGGTGGCTACACCTTC
>TRBD1|TRBJ1-4|NA|TRBV18
CASSPPGQYNEKLFF
TGTGCCAGCTCACCACCGGGACAGTATAATGAAAAACTGTTTTTT
>NA|TRBJ1-3|NA|TRBV9
CASSPRGGNLGNTIYF
TGTGCCAGCAGCCCCCGAGGGGGAAATCTGGGAAACACCATATATTTT
>NA|TRBJ2-5|few|TRBV6-6
CASTPGWETQYF
TGTGCCAGCACGCCGGGGTGGGAGACCCAGTACTTC
>NA|TRBJ2-6|NA|TRBV27
CASRPDAAVAGANVLTF
TGTGCCAGCAGGCCGGACGCAGCGGTCGCTGGGGCCAACGTCCTGACTTTC
>NA|TRBJ2-1|NA|TRBV14
CASSQEGGGWGTYNEQLF
TGTGCCAGCAGCCAAGAAGGAGGGGGCTGGGGCACCTACAATGAGCAGCTCTTC
>NA|TRBJ1-4|few|TRBV2
CASLGQYNEKLFF
TGTGCCAGCCTTGGACAGTATAATGAAAAACTGTTTTTT
>NA|TRBJ2-2|few|TRBV7-9
CASSLTDTGELFF
TGTGCCAGCAGCTTGACAGACACCGGGGAGCTGTTTTTT
>TRBD1|TRBJ2-1|many|TRBV6-1
CASSEAQGAGYNEQFF
TGTGCCAGCAGTGAAGCTCAGGGGGCAGGCTACAATGAGCAGTTCTTC
>TRBD2|TRBJ2-1|NA|TRBV7-2
CASSPRLAGDNEQFF
TGTGCCAGCAGCCCCCGACTAGCGGGGGACAATGAGCAGTTCTTC
>NA|TRBJ2-3|many|TRBV7-3
CASSSTVASTDTQYF
TGTGCCAGCAGCTCGACAGTAGCTAGCACAGATACGCAGTATTTT
>TRBD2|TRBJ2-1|NA|TRBV7-9
CSSIPGGAYNEQFF
TGTTCCAGCATCCCTGGGGGGGCCTACAATGAGCAGTTCTTC
>TRBD1|TRBJ1-1|few|TRBV7-3
CASSHWPGQGAEKAFF
TGTGCCAGCAGCCACTGGCCGGGACAGGGGGCGGAGAAAGCTTTCTTT
>TRBD1|TRBJ2-1|NA|TRBV6-1
CASSRGLYNEQFF
TGTGCCAGCAGTAGGGGGCTATACAATGAGCAGTTCTTC
>NA|TRBJ1-2|NA|TRBV23-1
CASSQSLRGDGYTF
TGCGCCAGCAGTCAATCTTTAAGGGGCGATGGCTACACCTTC